What follows are 14 T cell receptor beta chains derived from one specimen sequenced in a study of T cells in Graves' hyperthyroidism and ophthalmopathy. Using RNA transcripts as the source, TCR beta CDR3 regions were amplified. Primed by the HTBI set, a first-round RT-PCR was run on the TCR CDR3. One entry per CDR3 protein results from TCRdb running MiXCR on the multiplex PCR reads. The sample yields 300,000 to 450,000 distinct CDR3 sequences, about 15% seen once. What was sequenced was blood. The source of these receptors is a woman in her thirties with Graves' hyperthyroidism.

In its sample, this clonotype was seen a few times. V gene TRBV27 combines with J gene TRBJ1-3; D unresolved. V was trimmed by 2 bases and J by 0 bases, leaving 14 bases between them. Germline V CDR1 and CDR2: MNHEY, SMNVEV (reference sequence). This CDR3 has 17 amino acids. The CDR3 sequence is CASSLRRQFLSGNTIYF. CDR3 coding DNA: TGTGCCAGCAGTTTAAGGCGACAATTCCTCTCTGGAAACACCATATATTTT.

This clonotype has a count of ten or more. The chain links TRBV18 to TRBJ2-7; 8 positions agree with TRBD2. Germline trimming cut 3 bases from V and 3 bases from J; bases unmatched to any gene: 7. The CDR3 spans 15 residues. Germline V gene lookup returns CDR1 KGHSH and CDR2 LQKENI. The CDR3 sequence is CASSPGLAELYEQYF. CDR3 nucleotide sequence: TGTGCCAGCTCACCCGGACTAGCAGAACTCTACGAGCAGTACTTC.

V gene TRBV28 combines with J gene TRBJ2-2; D is unresolved. V lost 1 base and J lost 0, with 6 bases in between. CDR1 is MDHEN, CDR2 SYDVKM, per germline. The CDR3 runs to 15 residues. The CDR3 DNA reads as TGTGCCAGCAGTTTATCACTTACGAACACCGGGGAGCTGTTTTTT. Protein sequence: CASSLSLTNTGELFF.

The gene calls are TRBV7-9 and TRBJ2-1, with TRBD2 as a possible D gene (5 bases). Germline assignment: CDR1 SEHNR and CDR2 FQNEAQ (reference sequence). Trimming stripped 7 bases from V and 2 bases from J, with 12 bases between. The CDR3 length is 14 residues. CDR3 residues: CASNTGTTYNEQFF. DNA of the CDR3: TGTGCCAGCAATACGGGAACGACCTACAATGAGCAGTTCTTC.

The CDR3 sequence: CSARQWSGRAYEQYF. The CDR3 bases are TGCAGTGCTAGACAGTGGAGCGGGAGGGCTTACGAGCAGTACTTC. V is TRBV20-1 and J is TRBJ2-7, with 10 bases matching TRBD2. Trimming removed 2 bases from V and 4 bases from J; junction bases left unmatched: 8. The CDR3 is made up of 15 amino acids. The germline V gene has CDR1 DFQATT and CDR2 SNEGSKA (reference sequence).

The sample holds a few counts of this clonotype. The V and J genes are TRBV19 and TRBJ2-3; D not resolved. This CDR3 is built from 16 residues. CDR1 and CDR2 from the germline V gene are LNHDA and SQIVND (reference sequence). Trimming took off 2 bases at V and 0 bases at J, with 12 bases between the two ends. DNA for the CDR3: TGTGCCAGTAGTATAAGAGGCGGAACTAGCACAGATACGCAGTATTTT. Its protein product is CASSIRGGTSTDTQYF.

This clonotype was seen at least ten times. The chain uses TRBV5-1 and TRBJ1-1, with 7 positions matching TRBD1. Trimming cost V 5 bases and J 7 bases; bases outside gene matches: 14. The germline V gene has CDR1 SGHRS and CDR2 YFSETQ. There are 15 residues in the CDR3. Here the CDR3 reads CASRQTGQYGGEAFF. Here the CDR3 DNA reads TGCGCCAGCAGACAAACGGGACAGTACGGCGGTGAAGCTTTCTTT.

There are many counts of this clonotype. This chain joins TRBV13 and TRBJ1-4; TRBD1 aligns across 8 bases. V shed 2 bases, J shed 5 bases, and the junction held 1 base outside the gene matches. Germline CDR1 and CDR2: PRHDT and FYEKMQ (reference sequence). This CDR3 is built from 14 residues. The CDR3 DNA reads TGTGCCAGCAGCTTAAGACAGGGGAATGAAAAACTGTTTTTT. It translates to CASSLRQGNEKLFF.

This clonotype was picked up many times. The V call is TRBV5-1, the J call TRBJ2-6; D is possibly TRBD1 (6 bases). Trimming took off 4 bases at V and 4 bases at J, with 15 bases between the two ends. This CDR3 spans 16 amino acids. From germline, CDR1 is SGHRS and CDR2 YFSETQ. The CDR3 sequence is CASSETGHSGANVLTF. The DNA of the CDR3 is TGCGCCAGCAGCGAAACGGGACATTCGGGGGCCAACGTCCTGACTTTC.

In its sample, this clonotype was seen a few times. The chain recombines TRBV6-1 with TRBJ2-7; TRBD2 is a possible D gene (5 bases). Germline loops: CDR1 MNHNS, CDR2 SASEGT. The CDR3 is made up of 10 amino acids. Written as DNA, the CDR3 is TGTCAGGACTTACGATACGAGCAGTACTTC. Protein sequence: CQDLRYEQYF.

The table lists this clonotype with many counts. The chain combines TRBV28 with TRBJ1-1; tentative D call: TRBD1 (5 bases). V was clipped by 4 bases and J by 0 bases, with 12 bases between them. The CDR3 is 15 amino acids. Germline V gene sequence: CDR1 MDHEN, CDR2 SYDVKM. The CDR3 region is CASSWGTNMNTEAFF. CDR3 in DNA: TGTGCCAGCAGTTGGGGCACTAACATGAACACTGAAGCTTTCTTT.

This clonotype occurred many times. V is TRBV7-3 and J is TRBJ2-7; 7 bases map to TRBD1. CDR1 and CDR2 from the germline V gene are SGHTA and FQGTGA. Losses at the gene ends were 5 bases for V and 5 bases for J; bases not matched to a gene: 6. This CDR3 spans 13 amino acids. The DNA for the CDR3 is TGTGCCAGCAGCAATTTACAGGGGCACGAGCAGTACTTC. Its protein is CASSNLQGHEQYF.

This clonotype was found a few times. The chain has TRBV6-1 and TRBJ1-4; D remains unclear. The CDR3 runs 14 residues. Germline lookup yields CDR1 MNHNS and CDR2 SASEGT. The V gene lost 6 bases and the J gene lost 0 bases, with 8 bases spanning the gap. DNA of the CDR3: TGTGCCAGCAGGCCTTATTCAACTAATGAAAAACTGTTTTTT. Translating it yields CASRPYSTNEKLFF.

The sample holds many counts of this clonotype. J is TRBJ2-5 and V is TRBV10-3; 7 nucleotides agree with TRBD1. The trim removed 2 bases at V and 1 base at J, leaving 10 bases unmatched. The CDR3 is 17 amino acids. Germline V lookup: CDR1 ENHRY, CDR2 SYGVKD. Here the CDR3 DNA reads TGTGCCATCAGTGAGAGGGACAGCAAAAATCCCCAAGAGACCCAGTACTTC. Its protein product is CAISERDSKNPQETQYF.